Presented here are 24 T cell receptor beta chains from one specimen sequenced in a study of PD-1 blockade in classical Hodgkin lymphoma. Data came from immunoSEQ multiplex PCR; TCRdb stores just in-frame clones and leaves some out. The sample carries about 12,000 clones, 70% to 85% recorded once. All patients experienced relapse after autologous stem cell transplantation, and brentuximab vedotin exposure was variable. It was by magnetic negative selection that CD8+ T cells were isolated from thawed PBMCs. The specimen comprised CD8+ T cells from blood, sampled at baseline. These receptors were taken from a human donor with classical Hodgkin lymphoma.

This sequence joins TRBV20-1 and TRBJ1-1, with no clear D. The CDR3 has 11 amino acids. Germline V gene data show CDR1 as DFQATT and CDR2 as SNEGSKA (reference sequence). The germline V and J ends were trimmed by 7 bases and 2 bases, with 8 bases remaining between them. The CDR3 loop reads CSVPLNTEAFF. The CDR3 bases are TGCAGTGTGCCCCTAAACACTGAAGCTTTCTTT.

The chain employs TRBV7-9 and TRBJ2-5; 10 positions agree with TRBD2. The ends lost 4 bases at V and 5 bases at J; junction bases unmatched: 4. The CDR3 is 14 residues long. CDR1 is SEHNR and CDR2 is FQNEAQ in the germline V gene (reference sequence). CDR3 sequence reads: CASSSTTSGETQYF. The DNA for the CDR3 is TGTGCCAGCAGCTCTACGACTAGCGGGGAGACCCAGTACTTC.

The table lists this clone with a few counts. The V and J genes are TRBV5-1 and TRBJ1-6; D is unresolved. V gave up 2 bases and J gave up 0 bases, with 6 bases separating them. The length of the CDR3 is 15 residues. The germline CDR1 and CDR2 sequences are SGHRS and YFSETQ. In DNA, the CDR3 is TGCGCCAGCAGCTTAGGGAGCTCCTATAATTCACCCCTCCACTTT. Protein product: CASSLGSSYNSPLHF.

V and J are TRBV14 and TRBJ1-1, with D unclear. The V end was cut by 0 bases, the J end by 5 bases, with 13 bases between. CDR1 and CDR2 from the germline V gene are SGHDN and FVKESK. The CDR3 loop spans 15 amino acids. CDR3 nucleotides: TGTGCCAGCAGCCAAGATCTCGGGGTTCGGACTGAAGCTTTCTTT. It encodes CASSQDLGVRTEAFF.

The chain joins TRBV7-7 to TRBJ2-1, with D maybe TRBD2 (7 bases). The V and J ends lost 0 bases and 5 bases respectively, with 14 bases between them. The CDR3 has 16 amino acids. Germline V lookup: CDR1 SSHAT, CDR2 FNYEAQ (reference sequence). The CDR3 DNA follows: TGTGCCAGCAGCTTAGCCGGGGGGCCCGGTGACAATGAGCAGTTCTTC. This codes for CASSLAGGPGDNEQFF.

The chain couples TRBV4-1 to TRBJ2-7; the match to TRBD2 covers 11 bases. CDR1 MGHRA and CDR2 YSYEKL come from the germline V gene. Germline trimming cut 0 bases from V and 2 bases from J; bases unmatched to any gene: 6. The CDR3 is made up of 17 amino acids. This CDR3 reads CASSQEGLADPTYEQYF. The CDR3 nucleotides read TGCGCCAGCAGCCAAGAGGGACTAGCGGACCCAACCTACGAGCAGTACTTC.

The chain is built from TRBV4-2 and TRBJ2-1; 8 bases agree with TRBD2. This CDR3 has 16 amino acids. The V and J ends lost 0 bases and 4 bases, in that order; junction bases with no gene match: 5. Germline V gene lookup returns CDR1 LGHNA and CDR2 YNFKEQ. The DNA of the CDR3 is TGTGCCAGCAGCCAAGATACTAGCGGAGATTACAATGAGCAGTTCTTC. This encodes CASSQDTSGDYNEQFF.

This clone was found once. The CDR3 DNA follows: TGTGCCAGCAACGAGCGGGGGGCCCAAGAGACCCAGTACTTC. Translating it yields CASNERGAQETQYF. The chain uses TRBV27 and TRBJ2-5, with TRBD2 matching 9 bases. This CDR3 has 14 amino acids. Per germline, CDR1 MNHEY and CDR2 SMNVEV (reference sequence). V shed 7 bases and J 1 base; nucleotides not matched to a gene: 4.

The chain employs TRBV5-5 and TRBJ1-4; no firm D call. CDR3 size: 14 residues. From germline, CDR1 is SGHKS and CDR2 YYEKEE (reference sequence). The V end lost 4 bases, the J end lost 12 bases, and 19 bases lay between the germline ends. CDR3 in amino acids: CASSPMDPNGQLFF. For the CDR3, the DNA is TGTGCCAGCAGCCCTATGGACCCTAATGGGCAACTGTTTTTT.

The table lists this clone with a count of one. The rearrangement joins TRBV27 to TRBJ1-1; tentatively, D is TRBD1 (5 bases). The germline gives CDR1 MNHEY, CDR2 SMNVEV (reference sequence). Between the trimmed V and J ends, which lost 4 bases and 6 bases, there was a span of 12 bases. The CDR3 runs 13 residues. CDR3 protein: CASSWQGFAEAFF. The DNA of the CDR3 is TGTGCCAGCAGTTGGCAGGGTTTCGCTGAAGCTTTCTTT.

This chain connects TRBV27 to TRBJ2-5; 10 bases map to TRBD2. V shed 0 bases and J 5 bases; nucleotides not matched to a gene: 9. Germline lookup yields CDR1 MNHEY and CDR2 SMNVEV (reference sequence). The CDR3 is 17 residues long. CDR3 in DNA: TGTGCCAGCAGTTTATCGGCCAGCGGGGGGGCCGGGGAGACCCAGTACTTC. It translates to CASSLSASGGAGETQYF.

The chain carries TRBV6-1 and TRBJ2-7; tentatively, D is TRBD1 or TRBD2 (5 bases each). Germline assignment: CDR1 MNHNS and CDR2 SASEGT. The CDR3 spans 14 residues. Trimming left V 3 bases short and J 0 bases short, with 9 bases between. CDR3 DNA sequence: TGTGCCAGCAGTGAGGGACCGGGCTCCTACGAGCAGTACTTC. Amino acids: CASSEGPGSYEQYF.

The CDR3 reads CASSQAGDRDYEQYF. DNA of the CDR3: TGCGCCAGCAGCCAAGCTGGGGACAGGGACTACGAGCAGTACTTC. The rearrangement links TRBV4-1 to TRBJ2-7; TRBD1 agrees at 9 bases. The CDR3 sequence is 15 residues long. CDR1 is MGHRA and CDR2 is YSYEKL in the germline V gene. V trimming: 1 base; J trimming: 3 bases; junction bases outside the gene matches: 4.

The CDR3 DNA is TGTGCCAGCAGCTTGTGGGCGAGCTCCTATAATTCACCCCTCCACTTT. Protein sequence: CASSLWASSYNSPLHF. The J gene is TRBJ1-6, the V gene TRBV5-4; the D is unclear. The CDR3 has 16 amino acids. Per germline, CDR1 SGHNT and CDR2 YYREEE (reference sequence). Trimming removed 1 base from V and 0 bases from J, with 8 bases in between.

V and J are TRBV28 and TRBJ2-7; TRBD2 is a possible D gene (6 bases). V was trimmed by 6 bases and J by 2 bases, leaving 8 bases between them. This CDR3 region has 12 residues. The germline V gene encodes CDR1 MDHEN and CDR2 SYDVKM. The DNA of the CDR3 is TGTGCCAGCAGGGGACTGGCCTACGAGCAGTACTTC. Its translation is CASRGLAYEQYF.

V gene TRBV2 combines with J gene TRBJ2-2; possibly TRBD1 for D (6 bases). This CDR3 has 16 amino acids. Germline-derived CDR1 and CDR2 are SNHLY and FYNNEI. Trimming stripped 2 bases from V and 1 base from J, with 11 bases between. CDR3 residues: CASSEYRAQNTGELFF. CDR3 DNA sequence: TGTGCCAGCAGTGAATACAGGGCCCAGAACACCGGGGAGCTGTTTTTT. Using reference TRBV2 and TRBJ2-2 for the parts outside the CDR3, the full variable domain is EPEVTQTPSHQVTQMGQEVILRCVPISNHLYFYWYRQILGQKVEFLVSFYNNEISEKSEIFDDQFSVERPDGSNFTLKIRSTKLEDSAMYFCASSEYRAQNTGELFFGEGSRLTVL.

The rearrangement links TRBV30 to TRBJ2-7; the match to TRBD2 covers 8 bases. The CDR3 contains 12 residues. V shed 3 bases and J 4 bases; nucleotides not matched to a gene: 2. Per germline, CDR1 GTSNPN and CDR2 SVGIG (reference sequence). CDR3 sequence reads: CAWSREGYEQYF. The CDR3 DNA reads as TGTGCCTGGAGCCGGGAGGGTTACGAGCAGTACTTC.

The chain links TRBV25-1 to TRBJ1-5, with 7 positions matching TRBD1. V trimming: 4 bases; J trimming: 6 bases; junction bases outside the gene matches: 3. CDR3 length: 13 amino acids. CDR1 and CDR2 (germline): MGHDK, SYGVNS. Here the CDR3 DNA reads TGTGCCAGCAGTGCTACAGGGGTTCAGCCCCAGCATTTT. Its translation is CASSATGVQPQHF.

This clone was seen a handful of times. This chain uses TRBV19 with TRBJ2-7; 7 bases are shared with TRBD2. The CDR3 runs 14 residues. CDR1 is LNHDA, CDR2 SQIVND, per germline (reference sequence). Trimming took 6 bases from V and 2 from J; bases not matched to a gene: 7. CDR3 DNA sequence: TGTGCCAGTAGCCCCTGGGAGGGACCCTACGAGCAGTACTTC. Amino acid sequence: CASSPWEGPYEQYF.

The gene calls are TRBV5-1 and TRBJ1-4, with TRBD1 matching over 8 bases. Germline assignment: CDR1 SGHRS and CDR2 YFSETQ. The V and J ends lost 3 bases and 5 bases, in that order; junction bases with no gene match: 6. This CDR3 spans 15 amino acids. The CDR3 region is CASSYRTGINEKLFF. CDR3 nucleotide sequence: TGCGCCAGCAGCTACCGGACAGGGATAAATGAAAAACTGTTTTTT.

The CDR3 spells CAWSLAGVTDTQYF. The CDR3 DNA reads TGTGCCTGGAGTCTAGCGGGGGTCACAGATACGCAGTATTTT. This chain joins TRBV30 and TRBJ2-3; 10 nucleotides align to TRBD2. The CDR3 is made up of 14 amino acids. Germline loops: CDR1 GTSNPN, CDR2 SVGIG (reference sequence). Losses at the gene ends were 2 bases for V and 2 bases for J; bases not matched to a gene: 1.

The chain has TRBV4-3 and TRBJ1-1, with D unresolved. V lost 0 bases and J lost 1, with 15 bases in between. CDR1 and CDR2 from the germline V gene are LGHNA and YSLEER. The CDR3 covers 17 residues. The CDR3 nucleotides are TGCGCCAGCAGCCAAGATACATACCAATCAAGGAACACTGAAGCTTTCTTT. Translation gives CASSQDTYQSRNTEAFF.

This rearrangement joins TRBV5-1 to TRBJ2-1; unclear D gene. CDR1 and CDR2 from the germline V gene are SGHRS and YFSETQ. V was cut by 4 bases and J by 0 bases, with 11 bases left in between. The CDR3 has 15 amino acids. In nucleotides, the CDR3 is TGCGCCAGCAGCCCTATTTTAAGCTCCTACAATGAGCAGTTCTTC. This encodes CASSPILSSYNEQFF.

The chain links TRBV6-1 to TRBJ2-7; D is uncertain. This CDR3 is 13 amino acids long. Trimming removed 11 bases from V and 2 bases from J, with 16 bases in between. The germline V gene has CDR1 MNHNS and CDR2 SASEGT. DNA for the CDR3: TGTGCCGCAAAACCGGGTTCCGCCTACGAGCAGTACTTC. It specifies CAAKPGSAYEQYF.